The 25 T cell receptor beta chains in this list originate from one sample, sequenced in a study of blood T cells in healthy people across ages. Using a J-beta primer mix together with a sample-barcoded 5' primer, a second PCR was run for about 6 to 12 cycles. Using its own MiXCR run on the 5' RACE reads, TCRdb lists one record per CDR3 protein. Altogether around 1,600,000 distinct CDR3 sequences are present, under 55% being singletons, with the ten largest covering less than 5%. Specimen: blood. The receptors were gathered from a woman in her late teens or twenties in good health.

The chain combines TRBV10-3 with TRBJ2-7; 10 positions match TRBD1. The CDR3 consists of 15 residues. V dropped 5 bases and J dropped 2; count of bases not matched to a gene: 6. Germline-derived CDR1 and CDR2 are ENHRY and SYGVKD. This CDR3 is CAISPSGQGAYEQYF. The CDR3 nucleotides are TGTGCCATCAGTCCGTCCGGACAGGGGGCCTACGAGCAGTACTTC.

The table lists this clonotype with many counts. J is TRBJ1-1 and V is TRBV29-1; D call uncertain. This CDR3 region has 13 residues. The germline V gene has CDR1 SQVTM and CDR2 ANQGSEA. The germline V and J ends were trimmed by 6 bases and 0 bases, with 11 bases remaining between them. CDR3 residues: CSVVGRLNTEAFF. The CDR3 DNA follows: TGCAGCGTGGTTGGACGGTTGAACACTGAAGCTTTCTTT. The full variable domain, rest sourced from reference TRBV29-1 and TRBJ1-1, is SAVISQKPSRDICQRGTSLTIQCQVDSQVTMMFWYRQQPGQSLTLIATANQGSEATYESGFVIDKFPISRPNLTFSTLTVSNMSPEDSSIYLCSVVGRLNTEAFFGQGTRLTVV.

Comments on this clonotype: One end of the junction is discordant with germline, which a read error may explain. This CDR3 is CASSPGTADSNQLQHF. As DNA, the CDR3 is TGTGCCAGCAGCCCCGGGACAGCCGATAGCAATCAGCTCCAGCATTTT. The gene calls are TRBV7-9 and TRBJ1-5; the match to TRBD1 covers 7 bases. CDR3 length: 16 amino acids. CDR1 SEHNR and CDR2 FQNEAQ come from the germline V gene (reference sequence).

The CDR3 spells CASSVETGEPGETQYF. CDR3 nucleotide sequence: TGTGCCAGCAGCGTAGAGACAGGGGAGCCGGGAGAGACCCAGTACTTC. This sequence joins TRBV9 and TRBJ2-5, with 8 bases aligning to TRBD1. CDR1 SGDLS and CDR2 YYNGEE come from the germline V gene. The CDR3 has 16 amino acids. Trimming at V came to 0 bases and at J to 4 bases, leaving 8 bases not matched to a gene.

This sequence joins TRBV5-1 and TRBJ1-1; TRBD1 aligns across 9 bases. The CDR3 consists of 14 residues. The trim removed 1 base at V and 6 bases at J, leaving 4 bases unmatched. Germline CDR1 reads SGHRS; CDR2 reads YFSETQ. This CDR3 is CASSLTGGDAEAFF. As DNA, the CDR3 is TGCGCCAGCAGCTTGACAGGGGGCGATGCTGAAGCTTTCTTT.

The chain is built from TRBV5-5 and TRBJ1-6; D not certain. This CDR3 has 17 residues. Germline V CDR1 and CDR2: SGHKS, YYEKEE (reference sequence). V was shortened by 5 bases and J by 9 bases, with 24 bases between the two germline ends. Here the CDR3 DNA reads TGTGCCAGCAGTCCCAAGGGCAGGACCAACCCGATTTCACCCCTCCACTTT. Protein sequence: CASSPKGRTNPISPLHF.

The V call is TRBV30, the J call TRBJ2-1; perhaps TRBD1 as D (5 bases). Per germline, CDR1 GTSNPN and CDR2 SVGIG (reference sequence). The CDR3 is made up of 15 amino acids. V dropped 2 bases and J dropped 0 bases, with 11 bases sitting between them. The CDR3 protein is CAWSLRTSSYNEQFF. The CDR3 region has the DNA TGTGCCTGGAGTCTTAGGACATCCTCCTACAATGAGCAGTTCTTC.

Worth noting for this clonotype: At one boundary the junction diverges from the germline segment, which might be a read error. The chain combines TRBV3-1 with TRBJ1-2, with D possibly being TRBD1 (5 bases). Per the germline V gene, CDR1 is LGHDT and CDR2 is YNNKEL (reference sequence). CDR3 length: 13 amino acids. In DNA, the CDR3 is TGTGCCAGCAGCCAAATGTGGGGCTATGGCTACATCTTC. Translation gives CASSQMWGYGYIF. The complete variable domain, with remaining parts taken from reference TRBV3-1 and TRBJ1-2, reads DTAVSQTPKYLVTQMGNDKSIKCEQNLGHDTMYWYKQDSKKFLKIMFSYNNKELIINETVPNRFSPKSPDKAHLNLHINSLELGDSAVYFCASSQMWGYGYIFGSGTRLTVV.

V usage is TRBV28 and J usage is TRBJ1-6, with 8 bases fitting TRBD1. The V gene's germline CDR1 is MDHEN and CDR2 SYDVKM. The V segment lost 5 bases and the J segment 5 bases; nucleotides outside the gene matches: 5. This CDR3 spans 15 amino acids. CDR3 DNA sequence: TGTGCCAGCAGTGCCGGGACAGGCAATAATTCACCCCTCCACTTT. This sequence encodes CASSAGTGNNSPLHF.

This clonotype came up once. Here the CDR3 reads CASSRLNGQYF. CDR3 nucleotide sequence: TGTGCCAGCTCCCGGTTAAATGGGCAGTACTTC. The chain uses TRBV5-6 and TRBJ2-7; D not certain. V was cut by 7 bases and J by 9 bases, with 14 bases left in between. CDR1 and CDR2 (germline): SGHDT, YYEEEE. The CDR3 spans 11 residues.

This clonotype was seen a handful of times. The chain has TRBV6-6 and TRBJ2-5, with D possibly TRBD2 on 5 matching bases. V shed 0 bases and J shed 7 bases, with 18 bases lying between them. Germline values: CDR1 MNHNY, CDR2 SVGAGI (reference sequence). The CDR3 is 16 amino acids. DNA of the CDR3: TGTGCCAGCAGTTACTCCTCGACCCGGATCGAGGGGACCCAGTACTTC. It translates to CASSYSSTRIEGTQYF.

This clonotype has only a few counts. The chain employs TRBV27 and TRBJ2-3; the D is unclear. The length of the CDR3 is 14 residues. Germline V CDR1 and CDR2: MNHEY, SMNVEV (reference sequence). The V end lost 2 bases, the J end lost 2 bases, and 8 bases lay between the germline ends. The CDR3 region is CASSLNRNTDTQYF. The CDR3 DNA reads as TGTGCCAGCAGTTTAAACAGAAACACAGATACGCAGTATTTT.

The chain recombines TRBV20-1 with TRBJ2-3; TRBD2 matches at 9 bases. From germline, CDR1 is DFQATT and CDR2 SNEGSKA (reference sequence). The V and J ends lost 3 bases and 1 base, in that order; junction bases with no gene match: 5. This CDR3 has 15 amino acids. The CDR3 spells CSASSSGIGTDTQYF. CDR3 coding DNA: TGCAGTGCTAGTTCTAGCGGGATCGGCACAGATACGCAGTATTTT.

There are a few counts of this clonotype. This rearrangement joins TRBV7-6 to TRBJ2-5; no firm D call. Germline V gene data show CDR1 as SGHVS and CDR2 as FNYEAQ. The CDR3 has 17 amino acids. V lost 7 bases to trimming and J lost 11 bases, with 32 bases between them. The CDR3 sequence: CASTPGRALLSYNEQYF. CDR3 nucleotides: TGTGCCAGCACGCCAGGTCGAGCCTTACTCTCCTACAATGAGCAGTACTTC.

The CDR3 sequence is CSARTSKGYNEQFF. The CDR3 DNA sequence: TGCAGTGCTAGGACTAGCAAAGGCTACAATGAGCAGTTCTTC. The chain combines TRBV20-1 with TRBJ2-1, with TRBD2 matching over 7 bases. The CDR3 runs to 14 residues. The trim removed 3 bases at V and 3 bases at J, leaving 5 bases unmatched. Germline V lookup: CDR1 DFQATT, CDR2 SNEGSKA (reference sequence).

Points on this clonotype: A much larger clone lies a single base off, so this may be a read error. V and J are TRBV5-4 and TRBJ2-1, with 10 bases identical to TRBD1. This CDR3 is 15 amino acids long. The germline CDR1 and CDR2 sequences are SGHNT and YYREEE (reference sequence). The CDR3 DNA is TGTGCCAACAGCCCCGGGACAGGGGTCTACAATGAGCAGTTCTTC. Protein: CANSPGTGVYNEQFF.

The gene calls are TRBV7-2 and TRBJ2-1; D not certain. The germline V gene has CDR1 SGHTA and CDR2 FQGNSA. Trimming took 5 bases from V and 0 from J, leaving 11 bases between them. There are 15 residues in the CDR3. The CDR3 DNA follows: TGTGCCAGCAGCCTGTATGTCGCCTCCTACAATGAGCAGTTCTTC. Its protein is CASSLYVASYNEQFF.

The chain employs TRBV5-1 and TRBJ2-4; 11 bases are a match to TRBD2. J lost 1 base, V lost 1 base, and 4 bases had no gene match. Per the germline V gene, CDR1 is SGHRS and CDR2 is YFSETQ. The CDR3 is 17 amino acids. CDR3 nucleotides: TGCGCCAGCAGCTTGACTAGCGGGAGTGGTGCCAAAAACATTCAGTACTTC. Its protein product is CASSLTSGSGAKNIQYF.

This chain uses TRBV12-3 or TRBV12-4 with TRBJ2-2, with D maybe TRBD2 (5 bases). Trimming took off 6 bases at V and 1 base at J, with 12 bases between the two ends. This CDR3 spans 15 amino acids. CDR3 sequence: CASRPHGVNTGELFF. For the CDR3, the DNA is TGTGCCAGCAGGCCTCACGGGGTGAACACCGGGGAGCTGTTTTTT.

This clonotype appeared a single time. This sequence joins TRBV7-2 and TRBJ1-2; 7 positions agree with TRBD1. The germline gives CDR1 SGHTA, CDR2 FQGNSA. The CDR3 is made up of 14 amino acids. Unmatched junction bases numbered 10, after V lost 7 bases and J lost 5 bases. In DNA, the CDR3 is TGTGCCAGCACCCCCGACAGGGCTCGGTATGGCTACACCTTC. It specifies CASTPDRARYGYTF.

V is TRBV27 and J is TRBJ2-1, with 9 positions matching TRBD1. Germline V gene lookup returns CDR1 MNHEY and CDR2 SMNVEV (reference sequence). The junction had 10 bases not matched to a gene; V was cut back by 0 bases and J by 4 bases. The CDR3 spans 18 residues. CDR3: CASSLSIARQGGYNEQFF. CDR3 DNA sequence: TGTGCCAGCAGTTTATCGATCGCCCGACAGGGGGGTTACAATGAGCAGTTCTTC.

This clonotype was detected a few times. V gene TRBV24-1 combines with J gene TRBJ2-5, with D possibly matching TRBD1 (8 bases). The germline V gene has CDR1 KGHDR and CDR2 SFDVKD. Deletions cut 4 bases from V and 4 bases from J, with 18 bases between. The CDR3 sequence is 16 residues long. The CDR3: CATSDYGQGGRETQYF. CDR3 DNA: TGTGCCACCAGTGACTACGGACAGGGAGGGAGAGAGACCCAGTACTTC.

The DNA for the CDR3 is TGCGCCAGTTCCATTGTTGTGGGACAAGTGGGAAACACCATATATTTT. Translated, it gives CASSIVVGQVGNTIYF. V gene TRBV4-3 combines with J gene TRBJ1-3; a weak D match, TRBD1 (6 bases). This CDR3 comprises 16 residues. Germline CDR1 and CDR2: LGHNA and YSLEER. V was cut by 9 bases and J by 4 bases, with 22 bases left in between.

This chain connects TRBV20-1 to TRBJ2-5; TRBD2 aligns across 12 bases. The CDR3 covers 17 residues. The V segment lost 6 bases and the J segment 3 bases; nucleotides outside the gene matches: 14. The germline V gene has CDR1 DFQATT and CDR2 SNEGSKA (reference sequence). The CDR3 sequence is CSARLGLAGMIKETQYF. For the CDR3, the DNA is TGCAGTGCCAGGCTCGGACTAGCGGGGATGATTAAAGAGACCCAGTACTTC.

The chain couples TRBV28 to TRBJ1-1; TRBD1 matches at 8 bases. The CDR3 is 15 residues long. J was trimmed by 2 bases and V by 6 bases; bases with no gene match: 8. Germline CDR1 MDHEN, CDR2 SYDVKM. The CDR3 loop reads CASSSQGESNTEAFF. The CDR3 nucleotides are TGTGCCAGCAGCTCACAGGGGGAATCCAACACTGAAGCTTTCTTT.